The 17 T cell receptor beta chains listed next were all sequenced from one sample in a study of cytomegalovirus exposure and HLA in healthy donors. The protocol was immunoSEQ multiplex PCR, while the TCRdb copy is restricted to in-frame clones and leaves out a portion. The repertoire holds some 99,000 clones, with around nine tenths as singletons. Sequenced sample: PBMCs. Receptors were obtained from a woman under 30 in good health and CMV-seronegative.

This chain uses TRBV7-2 with TRBJ1-1; D is undetermined. CDR1 SGHTA and CDR2 FQGNSA come from the germline V gene. The CDR3 covers 13 residues. Trimming pared 6 bases from V and 3 bases from J, leaving 11 bases between. The CDR3 loop reads CASSYTVDTEAFF. DNA of the CDR3: TGTGCCAGCAGTTACACAGTCGACACTGAAGCTTTCTTT.

The V gene is TRBV5-5, the J gene TRBJ2-7; TRBD2 might be the D (5 bases). This CDR3 region has 14 residues. The germline V gene encodes CDR1 SGHKS and CDR2 YYEKEE (reference sequence). V was trimmed by 1 base and J by 6 bases, leaving 14 bases between them. The CDR3 reads CASSLLGPRGEQYF. CDR3 DNA: TGTGCCAGCAGCTTGTTGGGCCCCCGGGGCGAGCAGTACTTC. The whole variable domain, remainder taken from reference TRBV5-5 and TRBJ2-7, is DAGVTQSPTHLIKTRGQQVTLRCSPISGHKSVSWYQQVLGQGPQFIFQYYEKEERGRGNFPDRFSARQFPNYSSELNVNALLLGDSALYLCASSLLGPRGEQYFGPGTRLTVT.

This chain joins TRBV19 and TRBJ1-2; D not resolved. The CDR3 covers 11 residues. Germline lookup yields CDR1 LNHDA and CDR2 SQIVND (reference sequence). Trimming stripped 3 bases from V and 6 bases from J, with 5 bases between. The CDR3 spells CASSIGHGYTF. In nucleotides, the CDR3 is TGTGCCAGTAGTATCGGTCATGGCTACACCTTC.

On this clone: The same CDR3 is also encoded by other DNA sequences in this sample. The rearrangement links TRBV28 to TRBJ2-1; a weak D match, TRBD1 (6 bases). The germline V gene encodes CDR1 MDHEN and CDR2 SYDVKM. V was clipped by 7 bases and J by 6 bases, with 7 bases between them. This CDR3 is built from 11 residues. The CDR3 DNA reads as TGTGCCAGCACGACAGGCAATGAGCAGTTCTTC. As protein: CASTTGNEQFF. Full variable domain (rest looked up from reference TRBV28 and TRBJ2-1): DVKVTQSSRYLVKRTGEKVFLECVQDMDHENMFWYRQDPGLGLRLIYFSYDVKMKEKGDIPEGYSVSREKKERFSLILESASTNQTSMYLCASTTGNEQFFGPGTRLTVL.

The chain is built from TRBV6-5 and TRBJ1-2, with no clear D. The CDR3 is made up of 13 amino acids. Germline-derived CDR1 and CDR2 are MNHEY and SVGAGI. Trimming took 5 bases from V and 8 from J, leaving 15 bases between them. CDR3 region: CASSRPWEGGYTF. CDR3 bases: TGTGCCAGCAGTCGACCCTGGGAGGGAGGCTACACCTTC.

This chain uses TRBV5-1 with TRBJ1-2; D is perhaps TRBD1 (5 bases). Per germline, CDR1 SGHRS and CDR2 YFSETQ. Between the trimmed V and J ends, which lost 4 bases and 3 bases, there was a span of 16 bases. The CDR3 covers 15 residues. The CDR3 reads CASSLPEQGHYGYTF. The CDR3 DNA is TGCGCCAGCAGCCTCCCGGAGCAGGGCCACTATGGCTACACCTTC.

This clone came up a few times. The CDR3 nucleotides read TGTGCCAGCAGCTTACTGACAGGGAACTATGGCTACACCTTC. Translated, it gives CASSLLTGNYGYTF. This rearrangement joins TRBV11-2 to TRBJ1-2, with 7 positions matching TRBD1. The V and J ends lost 2 bases and 2 bases, in that order; junction bases with no gene match: 2. Looked up from germline, CDR1 is SGHAT and CDR2 is FQNNGV. The CDR3 is made up of 14 amino acids.

The rearrangement joins TRBV30 to TRBJ2-7; TRBD1 might be the D (6 bases). Germline V CDR1 and CDR2: GTSNPN, SVGIG (reference sequence). The CDR3 has 13 amino acids. The V end was cut by 2 bases, the J end by 3 bases, with 11 bases between. The CDR3 loop reads CAWSWDNHYEQYF. The CDR3 bases are TGTGCCTGGAGTTGGGACAACCACTACGAGCAGTACTTC.

The chain employs TRBV7-2 and TRBJ2-7, with 8 bases matching TRBD2. The CDR3 has 14 amino acids. CDR1 and CDR2 (germline): SGHTA, FQGNSA. With V trimmed by 1 base and J by 7 bases, 6 bases remained unmatched. CDR3 bases: TGTGCCAGCAGCTTAGGGCCAGGGACTAGGGAGCAGTACTTC. This gives the protein CASSLGPGTREQYF.

J is TRBJ1-1 and V is TRBV7-6, with 8 bases matching TRBD1. The CDR3 covers 16 residues. In germline, CDR1 is SGHVS, CDR2 FNYEAQ. The trim removed 3 bases at V and 5 bases at J, leaving 11 bases unmatched. The CDR3 nucleotides are TGTGCCAGCAGCTTGGCAGCAGGGGGCGTCGGAACTGAAGCTTTCTTT. Protein: CASSLAAGGVGTEAFF.

CDR3 region: CASSLAGGNTGELFF. The DNA for the CDR3 is TGTGCCAGCAGCTTAGCGGGGGGCAACACCGGGGAGCTGTTTTTT. The V call is TRBV7-3, the J call TRBJ2-2, with 8 bases identical to TRBD2. In germline, CDR1 is SGHTA, CDR2 FQGTGA. The CDR3 length is 15 residues. The ends lost 2 bases at V and 2 bases at J; junction bases unmatched: 1.

J is TRBJ2-3 and V is TRBV7-3, with 11 bases matching TRBD2. The germline V gene encodes CDR1 SGHTA and CDR2 FQGTGA. The CDR3 has 18 amino acids. The junction had 8 bases not matched to a gene; V was cut back by 1 base and J by 2 bases. The CDR3 here is CASSLMSRGLAATDTQYF. Written as DNA, the CDR3 is TGTGCCAGCAGCTTAATGTCACGGGGACTAGCGGCCACAGATACGCAGTATTTT.

The chain has TRBV15 and TRBJ1-2; TRBD1 is a possible D gene (6 bases). The germline gives CDR1 LNHNV, CDR2 YYDKDF (reference sequence). This CDR3 has 13 amino acids. Trimming shortened V by 3 bases and J by 2 bases, and 7 bases separated the two germline ends. As DNA, the CDR3 is TGTGCCACCAGCAGGGACAGAAACTATGGCTACACCTTC. This translates into CATSRDRNYGYTF.

The chain uses TRBV9 and TRBJ2-1; possibly TRBD1 for D (6 bases). Germline values: CDR1 SGDLS, CDR2 YYNGEE. The CDR3 contains 15 residues. V was clipped by 2 bases and J by 6 bases, with 15 bases between them. The CDR3 DNA is TGTGCCAGCAGCGTCAACACAGGGTACCGCAATGAGCAGTTCTTC. Encoded protein: CASSVNTGYRNEQFF.

In its sample, this clone was seen once. One end of the junction varies from germline; a read error may be responsible. This chain uses TRBV7-9 with TRBJ2-7, with D unresolved. The CDR3 extends over 12 amino acids. Per germline, CDR1 SEHNR and CDR2 FQNEAQ (reference sequence). The CDR3 nucleotides read TGTGCCAGCAGTTTAGTATCCCACGAGCAGTACTTC. The encoded protein is CASSLVSHEQYF.

J is TRBJ2-7 and V is TRBV28; no reliable D call. V shed 7 bases and J shed 2 bases, with 12 bases lying between them. Germline V gene lookup returns CDR1 MDHEN and CDR2 SYDVKM. This CDR3 is built from 13 residues. The CDR3 reads CASTTPQAYEQYF. The DNA for the CDR3 is TGTGCCAGCACCACCCCACAAGCCTACGAGCAGTACTTC.

The chain combines TRBV2 with TRBJ2-1; TRBD1 matches at 9 bases. CDR3 length: 12 residues. The germline gives CDR1 SNHLY, CDR2 FYNNEI. V lost 7 bases, J lost 9 bases, and 4 bases stayed unmatched. CDR3 sequence reads: CASTGQGTEQFF. CDR3 DNA: TGTGCCAGCACGGGACAGGGTACTGAGCAGTTCTTC.